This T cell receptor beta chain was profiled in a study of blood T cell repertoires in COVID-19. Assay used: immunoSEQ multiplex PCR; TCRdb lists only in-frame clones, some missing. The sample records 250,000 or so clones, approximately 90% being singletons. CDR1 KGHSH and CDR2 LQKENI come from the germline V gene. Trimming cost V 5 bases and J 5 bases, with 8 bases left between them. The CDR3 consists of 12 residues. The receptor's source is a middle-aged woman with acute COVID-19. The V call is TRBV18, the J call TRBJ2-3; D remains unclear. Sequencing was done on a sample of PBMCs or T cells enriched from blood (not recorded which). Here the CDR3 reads CASSVSVDTQYF. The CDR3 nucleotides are TGTGCCAGCTCAGTATCTGTAGATACGCAGTATTTT. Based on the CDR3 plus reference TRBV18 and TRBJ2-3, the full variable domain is NAGVMQNPRHLVRRRGQEARLRCSPMKGHSHVYWYRQLPEEGLKFMVYLQKENIIDESGMPKERFSAEFPKEGPSILRIQQVVRGDSAAYFCASSVSVDTQYFGPGTRLTVL.